The 7 T cell receptor beta chains below come from one sample, sequenced in a study of blood T cell repertoires in COVID-19. TCRdb keeps only in-frame clones here, not all; method: immunoSEQ multiplex PCR. The sample records some 110,000 clones, approximately 74% being singletons. The sequenced sample was peripheral blood. The receptors shown here come from a man aged 80 or over with COVID-19, enrolled during active disease.

The V gene is TRBV5-6, the J gene TRBJ1-4; D gene uncertain. The CDR3 is made up of 12 amino acids. V lost 1 base to trimming and J lost 6 bases, with 4 bases between them. Germline CDR1 reads SGHDT; CDR2 reads YYEEEE. The CDR3 loop reads CASSLTDEKLFF. CDR3 nucleotide sequence: TGTGCCAGCAGCTTGACAGATGAAAAACTGTTTTTT.

This sequence joins TRBV10-3 and TRBJ1-4; TRBD1 is a possible D gene (6 bases). CDR3 length equals 17 residues. V lost 6 bases and J 3 bases, leaving 20 bases between the germline ends. Germline CDR1 reads ENHRY; CDR2 reads SYGVKD. This chain's CDR3 is CAISENLEWTANEKLFF. The CDR3, as DNA: TGTGCCATCAGCGAGAACCTAGAGTGGACAGCTAATGAAAAACTGTTTTTT.

CDR3 sequence: CASSLQSTYEQYF. In DNA form, the CDR3 reads TGCGCCAGCAGCTTACAGAGCACCTACGAGCAGTACTTC. V usage is TRBV5-1 and J usage is TRBJ2-7; D is ambiguous. Looked up from germline, CDR1 is SGHRS and CDR2 is YFSETQ. This CDR3 has 13 residues. Trimming left V 2 bases short and J 2 bases short, with 8 bases between. Looking up the rest from reference TRBV5-1 and TRBJ2-7 gives the full variable domain: KAGVTQTPRYLIKTRGQQVTLSCSPISGHRSVSWYQQTPGQGLQFLFEYFSETQRNKGNFPGRFSGRQFSNSRSEMNVSTLELGDSALYLCASSLQSTYEQYFGPGTRLTVT.

The chain has TRBV5-1 and TRBJ2-2; 7 bases map to TRBD1. Trimming removed 4 bases from V and 3 bases from J; junction bases left unmatched: 3. CDR3 length: 14 amino acids. The V gene's germline CDR1 is SGHRS and CDR2 YFSETQ. This CDR3 is CASSRGQYTGELFF. The CDR3 DNA follows: TGCGCCAGCAGCCGGGGACAGTACACCGGGGAGCTGTTTTTT. The full variable domain, in which reference TRBV5-1 and TRBJ2-2 provide the parts outside the CDR3, is KAGVTQTPRYLIKTRGQQVTLSCSPISGHRSVSWYQQTPGQGLQFLFEYFSETQRNKGNFPGRFSGRQFSNSRSEMNVSTLELGDSALYLCASSRGQYTGELFFGEGSRLTVL.

Comments on this clone: A read error may account for a junction end that differs from germline. V and J are TRBV19 and TRBJ2-7; TRBD1 matches at 10 bases. CDR1 is LNHDA and CDR2 is SQIVND in the germline V gene (reference sequence). CDR3 size: 15 residues. CDR3 DNA: TGTGCCAGTAGTATAGCAGGGACAGGGGACTACCACCAAGAGTTC. Residues: CASSIAGTGDYHQEF.

The V and J genes are TRBV6-2 or TRBV6-3 and TRBJ2-5; the match to TRBD2 covers 10 bases. Germline CDR1 is MNHEY and CDR2 is SVGEGT. The CDR3 covers 14 residues. Germline trimming cut 6 bases from V and 5 bases from J; bases unmatched to any gene: 6. CDR3 in amino acids: CASSSGRAEETQYF. The CDR3, as DNA: TGTGCCAGCAGCAGCGGGAGGGCCGAGGAGACCCAGTACTTC.

The rearrangement links TRBV21-1 to TRBJ2-2; the table's D call TRBD2 went unverified against the DNA. TRBV21-1 is designated a pseudogene. The CDR3 runs 16 residues. CDR3 sequence (DNA): TGTGCCAGCATGGTAGCGGGAGGACCGAACACCGGGGAGCTGTTTTTT. It is translated as CASMVAGGPNTGELFF.